These 16 T cell receptor beta chains were sequenced from one sample in a study of T cell therapy product for transplant patients. No antigen has been identified for these receptors. Method: immunoSEQ multiplex PCR; TCRdb's copy keeps in-frame clones and lacks some. The sample consists of 1,000 or so clones, approximately 51% of them appearing once. Sample label represents: about 20 nM rapamycin added during CMV-specific T-cell product expansion (Rapa-TCP). Sample label: CMVpp65/IE-1-reactive T cells enriched by IFNgamma capture and expanded in vitro. PBMCs were stimulated for 6 hours with overlapping CMV pp65 and IE-1 peptide pools at approximately 0.5 ug/ml each. After CMV stimulation, cells secreting IFNgamma were enriched by positive selection. For 20 to 25 days, enriched IFNgamma+ cells were expanded with irradiated autologous feeders and either IL-7/IL-15 or IL-2. The sample comprised a sorted cell population cultured from PBMCs. Receptors originate from an adult in good health.

V gene TRBV11-1 combines with J gene TRBJ1-5; D is undetermined. This CDR3 region has 14 residues. The V gene's germline CDR1 is SGHAT and CDR2 FQDESV (reference sequence). V gave up 1 base and J gave up 6 bases, with 10 bases separating them. The CDR3 protein is CASSLVGFGQPQHF. CDR3 in DNA: TGTGCCAGCAGCTTAGTGGGTTTCGGTCAGCCCCAGCATTTT.

The table lists this clone with a count of one. This chain connects TRBV4-2 to TRBJ1-1; 8 nucleotides agree with TRBD1. The ends lost 10 bases at V and 2 bases at J; junction bases unmatched: 6. The CDR3 loop spans 13 amino acids. CDR1 and CDR2 (germline): LGHNA, YNFKEQ. For the CDR3, the DNA is TGTGCCACCATGGGGACAGGTAACACTGAAGCTTTCTTT. This sequence encodes CATMGTGNTEAFF.

This clone was counted a few times. The genes are TRBV2 and TRBJ1-6; D gene ambiguous. The CDR3 is 15 residues long. Trimming shortened V by 9 bases and J by 7 bases, and 19 bases separated the two germline ends. Germline V gives CDR1 SNHLY, CDR2 FYNNEI. Written as DNA, the CDR3 is TGTGCCAGTGTGACGGTCCGGAGCGAGAATTCACCCCTCCACTTT. Encoded protein: CASVTVRSENSPLHF.

With respect to this clone: Sequence at one end of the junction differs from germline and may be a read error. CDR3 DNA sequence: TGTGCCAGCAGCTCGGGACGGATTAAAGAGGCCCAGTACTTC. Protein sequence: CASSSGRIKEAQYF. This chain joins TRBV7-9 and TRBJ2-5, with D tentatively TRBD1 or TRBD2 (5 bases each). Germline V gives CDR1 SEHNR, CDR2 FQNEAQ (reference sequence). The CDR3 is 14 residues long.

In its sample, this clone ranks as medium-sized. The chain employs TRBV14 and TRBJ1-1; D not certain. The CDR3 loop spans 14 amino acids. CDR1 and CDR2 (germline): SGHDN, FVKESK. The V end was cut by 0 bases, the J end by 9 bases, with 14 bases between. The CDR3 sequence is CASSQDQARPKAFF. CDR3 coding DNA: TGTGCCAGCAGCCAAGATCAGGCCCGTCCTAAAGCTTTCTTT.

The J gene is TRBJ1-6, the V gene TRBV1; the D call in the table, TRBD1, was not verified against the DNA. TRBV1 is recorded as a pseudogene. This CDR3 is 17 amino acids long. CDR3 bases: TGCACCAGCAGCCATTCCGGACAGGGTCGCTCTAATTCACCCCTCCACTTT. It is translated as CTSSHSGQGRSNSPLHF.

The chain recombines TRBV7-3 with TRBJ2-3; 7 bases align to TRBD2. Germline assignment: CDR1 SGHTA and CDR2 FQGTGA. With 2 bases clipped from V and 2 bases from J, the junction kept 4 bases outside the gene matches. This CDR3 is 15 amino acids long. CDR3 amino acids: CASSLVGTTTDTQYF. The CDR3 nucleotides read TGTGCCAGCAGCTTAGTGGGGACTACCACAGATACGCAGTATTTT.

The J gene is TRBJ1-2, the V gene TRBV11-2; D is undetermined. Germline-derived CDR1 and CDR2 are SGHAT and FQNNGV. V was shortened by 5 bases and J by 1 base, with 11 bases between the two germline ends. CDR3 length equals 14 residues. The CDR3 nucleotides are TGTGCCAGCAGCCTGGACGGATTTAACTATGGCTACACCTTC. It is translated as CASSLDGFNYGYTF.

This clone ranks as large. V usage is TRBV6-5 and J usage is TRBJ1-2; 7 bases align to TRBD1. Germline V lookup: CDR1 MNHEY, CDR2 SVGAGI. This CDR3 comprises 15 residues. V lost 2 bases to trimming and J lost 4 bases; unmatched junction nucleotides: 7. CDR3 amino acids: CASSYQTGTAYGYTF. As DNA, the CDR3 is TGTGCCAGCAGTTACCAGACCGGGACAGCCTATGGCTACACCTTC.

In its sample, this clone was seen a few times. CDR3 sequence: CASSLRWDRLETQYF. CDR3 DNA sequence: TGCGCCAGCAGCTTGAGGTGGGACAGACTAGAGACCCAGTACTTC. This chain joins TRBV5-1 and TRBJ2-5, with 7 positions matching TRBD1. CDR3 length equals 15 residues. J gave up 4 bases and V 1 base, and 7 bases lay outside the gene matches. Germline V gene lookup returns CDR1 SGHRS and CDR2 YFSETQ.

The gene calls are TRBV18 and TRBJ2-7; the D gene is possibly TRBD1 (6 bases). The CDR3 is made up of 15 amino acids. In germline, CDR1 is KGHSH, CDR2 LQKENI. V was clipped by 6 bases and J by 5 bases, with 20 bases between them. As DNA, the CDR3 is TGTGCCAGCTCTCAAGACAGGCTCTTGGTCCACGAGCAGTACTTC. It codes for CASSQDRLLVHEQYF.

The chain carries TRBV13 and TRBJ1-1, with a tentative D call TRBD1 (6 bases). The CDR3 loop spans 16 amino acids. The V end lost 5 bases, the J end lost 1 base, and 17 bases lay between the germline ends. Germline CDR1 and CDR2: PRHDT and FYEKMQ (reference sequence). The CDR3 region has the DNA TGTGCCAGCAGCCCTATGCAGGGGCGCGGGAACACTGAAGCTTTCTTT. Translated: CASSPMQGRGNTEAFF.

V is TRBV19 and J is TRBJ1-6; maybe TRBD1 (6 bases). CDR3 length equals 14 residues. Germline V lookup: CDR1 LNHDA, CDR2 SQIVND (reference sequence). Trimming left V 2 bases short and J 8 bases short, with 10 bases between. CDR3 nucleotide sequence: TGTGCCAGTAGTATAACGGGGGCTTATTCACCCCTCCACTTT. It yields the protein CASSITGAYSPLHF.

This clone is labeled medium-sized. The chain carries TRBV11-3 and TRBJ1-1; D gene ambiguous. The CDR3 is 13 residues long. Germline V gives CDR1 SGHNT, CDR2 YENEEA. The V end lost 5 bases, the J end lost 3 bases, and 10 bases lay between the germline ends. The CDR3 nucleotides read TGTGCCAGCAGCCTCGGAATCGACACTGAAGCTTTCTTT. Its translation is CASSLGIDTEAFF.

A few counts support this clone. The chain links TRBV9 to TRBJ1-3, with D possibly being TRBD1 (5 bases). The CDR3 spans 15 residues. Germline V lookup: CDR1 SGDLS, CDR2 YYNGEE. Trimming took off 4 bases at V and 0 bases at J, with 11 bases between the two ends. The CDR3 nucleotides read TGTGCCAGCAGCCAGATGGGGGGCTCTGGAAACACCATATATTTT. Translated, it gives CASSQMGGSGNTIYF.

The gene calls are TRBV5-6 and TRBJ2-5, with 11 bases aligning to TRBD2. The CDR3 covers 15 residues. Unmatched junction bases numbered 1, after V lost 2 bases and J lost 1 base. Germline values: CDR1 SGHDT, CDR2 YYEEEE. The CDR3 loop reads CASSLTSGGQETQYF. The CDR3, as DNA: TGTGCCAGCAGCTTAACTAGCGGGGGCCAAGAGACCCAGTACTTC.